This T cell receptor (beta chain) was captured in a study of T cell responses to AZD1222 COVID-19 vaccine (dated by TCRdb to the early 2020s). Describing the broader study: A total of more than 230 trial participants underwent TCR sequencing, of whom 200 to 220 received two doses of AZD1222 and roughly 25 received two doses of the MenACWY control vaccine. Trial participants were enrolled into age subgroups of 18-55, 56-69 and 70-plus years, which contained approximately 150, 30 and 60 TCR-sequenced participants, respectively.

The sample's time point, from its label and the paper: about 28 days (+/-7) after the second vaccine dose. AZD1222 recipients with second doses at about 4 weeks or about 12 weeks were pooled, because spike-specific TCR depth and breadth did not differ between schedules. The vaccinee samples were drawn from two UK trials, COV001 and COV002, one of which was a single-blind randomized controlled phase 2/3 trial testing AZD1222 (ChAdOx1 nCoV-19) in healthy adults. Trial participant PBMC samples were collected at day 0 and day 28 after the second dose for TCRbeta chain sequencing. Results the study describes overall, beyond this receptor: Participants were mostly white British, with more females than males. The authors suggested clonal diversity may have been underestimated. After two AZD1222 doses, both the breadth and the depth of spike-specific TCRs were significantly higher than at day 0 and than in MenACWY recipients. Vaccine-associated CD4 TCRs spanned the whole spike protein, with dominant responses in regions 160-218 and 743-854. Conclusions about previously exposed vaccinees are limited because only 6 or 7 AZD1222 recipients were SARS-CoV-2 seropositive at baseline. Epitopes outside the regions mutated in the B.1.351 and B.1.1.7 variants were reportedly recognized by nearly half of the unique spike-specific TCRs. In the small 56-69-year group, the increase in depth fell short of significance, most likely because of low power. Because no samples from the day 14 peak response were available, repertoires could be characterized only after the peak T cell response.

Concerning this clone itself: What antigen it recognizes has not been identified. Per-nucleotide qualities are absent, and no much larger clonotype sits a single base away.

The trim is 1 base for V and 7 bases for J, with a gap of 15 bases between the germline ends. From its cysteine to its phenylalanine, the CDR3 spans 15 amino acids. Kept here is only the CDR3 DNA, which spans 45 bases and is read in frame from base 1. The germline V gene sets CDR1 to SGHTA and CDR2 to FQGNSA. The CDR3 regions of human TCRbeta chains were analyzed by immunosequencing. On the authors' methods: Repertoire TCRs were matched against a reference library of SARS-CoV-2-specific TCRs generated with the MIRA antigen-specificity platform. Breadth was defined as the fraction of unique TCRs that were SARS-CoV-2-associated, and depth was defined as the fraction of total T cells that were SARS-CoV-2-associated. Each spike-specific TCR was assigned to its reactive spike region and to a CD4 or CD8 class using the MIRA data. Log10-transformed breadth and depth values were compared by one-way ANOVA with Sidak's multiple comparisons tests. The source is immuneACCESS, and TCRdb retained only in-frame sequences with V and J called. Part of the clones is not carried over; for the studies checked, unresolved V genes explain less than half of this, and the remainder is unexplained. The V and J calls and clone size were taken over from that table, and D and trimming were inferred from the DNA. Here the sample has 92,000 or so clones; around nine tenths occur a single time. The ten most abundant clones make up roughly 5% of the sample.

The sequences come from peripheral blood, collected 28 days after the second AZD1222 dose. Recombination joined TRBV7-2 with TRBJ2-3, and perhaps TRBD2 as D gene, on 7 matching bases. This clonotype was sampled from an adult who received the AZD1222 COVID-19 vaccine. The CDR3 reads CASSLGSGGRNTQYF. The sequenced DNA is TGTGCCAGCAGCTTAGGGTCGGGGGGCCGGAATACGCAGTATTTT.